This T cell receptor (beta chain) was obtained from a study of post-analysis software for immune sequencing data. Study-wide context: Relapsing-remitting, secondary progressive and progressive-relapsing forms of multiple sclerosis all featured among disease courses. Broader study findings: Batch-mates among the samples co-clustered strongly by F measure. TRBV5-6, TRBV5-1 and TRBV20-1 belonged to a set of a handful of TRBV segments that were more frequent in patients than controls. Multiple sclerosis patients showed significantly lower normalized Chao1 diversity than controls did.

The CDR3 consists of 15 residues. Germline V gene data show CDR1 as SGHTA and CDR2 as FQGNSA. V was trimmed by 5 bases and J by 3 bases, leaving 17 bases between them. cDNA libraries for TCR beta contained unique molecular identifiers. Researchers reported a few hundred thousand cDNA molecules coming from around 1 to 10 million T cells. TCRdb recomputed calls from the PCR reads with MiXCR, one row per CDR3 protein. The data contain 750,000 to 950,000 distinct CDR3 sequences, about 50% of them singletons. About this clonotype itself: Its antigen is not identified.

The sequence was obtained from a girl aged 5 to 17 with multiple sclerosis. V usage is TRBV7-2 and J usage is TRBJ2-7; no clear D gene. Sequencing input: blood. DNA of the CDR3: TGTGCCAGCAGCAACCTCGTGTATCGGCACTACGAGCAGTACTTC. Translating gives CASSNLVYRHYEQYF.